These T cell receptor beta chains were read from a single sample in a study of T cells after yellow fever vaccination. TCRdb itself ran the 5' RACE reads through MiXCR, one entry per CDR3 protein. This repertoire shows 300,000 or so distinct CDR3 sequences, roughly 7.5% found once; its top ten account for 17%. The source was PBMCs, collected 35 to 50 days after the first yellow fever vaccination. The receptors derive from a man aged 18-30 years who received the YFV17D yellow fever vaccine. Each CDR3 is given with its conserved first and last residue. Each record gives: clone size, D gene, CDR3 length, V gene, J gene, CDR3 protein, CDR3 DNA. A D gene is named only where the DNA matches it firmly. Size is omitted from some rows. Given values are once, few, many or a class for expanded clones.

>few|TRBD2|15|TRBV5-1|TRBJ2-3
CASRQAGGLTDTQYF
TGCGCCAGCAGGCAAGCGGGGGGCCTCACAGATACGCAGTATTTT
>NA|NA|15|TRBV4-3|TRBJ2-5
CASSPLPGGQETQYF
TGCGCCAGCAGCCCCCTACCGGGTGGCCAAGAGACCCAGTACTTC
>NA|NA|18|TRBV5-1|TRBJ2-2
CASSSTTGTLLGTGELFF
TGCGCCAGCAGCTCAACAACCGGGACCCTCCTGGGCACCGGGGAGCTGTTTTTT
>many|TRBD1|16|TRBV12-3/TRBV12-4|TRBJ2-3
CASTTGQVSSTDTQYF
TGTGCCAGCACCACTGGACAGGTTTCTAGCACAGATACGCAGTATTTT
>few|NA|12|TRBV9|TRBJ2-1
CASSVSPDEQFF
TGTGCCAGCAGCGTAAGCCCGGATGAGCAGTTCTTC
>many|NA|14|TRBV14|TRBJ2-1
CASSLRGAINEQFF
TGTGCCAGCAGCCTTCGCGGGGCTATCAATGAGCAGTTCTTC
>few|TRBD1|15|TRBV7-2|TRBJ1-2
CASSSGTGKPRGYTF
TGTGCCAGCAGCTCGGGGACAGGGAAACCGCGCGGCTACACCTTC
>NA|NA|15|TRBV5-1|TRBJ2-1
CASSLALHHPEEQFF
TGCGCCAGCAGCTTGGCCCTACACCACCCTGAAGAGCAGTTCTTC
>few|NA|14|TRBV5-1|TRBJ1-2
CASSLASRVDGYTF
TGCGCCAGCAGCTTGGCCTCGAGGGTTGACGGCTACACCTTC
>NA|TRBD2|16|TRBV10-3|TRBJ2-7
CAIRDSPSGGDYEQYF
TGTGCCATCCGTGACTCGCCCAGCGGGGGGGACTACGAGCAGTACTTC
>few|NA|13|TRBV18|TRBJ2-1
CASSRTGGDEQFF
TGTGCCAGCTCACGGACAGGAGGGGATGAGCAGTTCTTC
>many|NA|12|TRBV29-1|TRBJ2-5
CSATSPWETQYF
TGCAGCGCCACGAGCCCCTGGGAGACCCAGTACTTC
>few|TRBD2|13|TRBV7-9|TRBJ2-5
CASSRTSLETQYF
TGTGCCAGCAGCCGGACTAGTCTGGAGACCCAGTACTTC
>NA|NA|15|TRBV6-5|TRBJ1-3
CASSYSVGPGNTIYF
TGTGCCAGCAGTTACTCAGTGGGTCCTGGAAACACCATATATTTT
>many|TRBD1|14|TRBV9|TRBJ2-7
CASSVEQGPWEQYF
TGTGCCAGCAGCGTAGAACAGGGGCCGTGGGAGCAGTACTTC
>NA|TRBD1|16|TRBV6-1|TRBJ2-5
CASRAPGTGGIETQYF
TGTGCCAGCAGAGCGCCCGGGACAGGGGGAATAGAGACCCAGTACTTC
>NA|TRBD1|18|TRBV4-1|TRBJ1-6
CASSQGLSGQKADSPLHF
TGCGCCAGCAGCCAAGGCCTCTCGGGACAGAAGGCGGATTCACCCCTCCACTTT
>NA|NA|13|TRBV27|TRBJ1-1
CASHPSGDTEAFF
TGTGCCAGCCATCCATCGGGGGACACTGAAGCTTTCTTT
>few|TRBD1|12|TRBV2|TRBJ1-1
CAVQGTGTEAFF
TGTGCCGTACAGGGGACCGGCACTGAAGCTTTCTTT
>NA|NA|14|TRBV28|TRBJ1-2
CASSSSWRDYGYTF
NA
>NA|TRBD1|14|TRBV7-2|TRBJ1-1
CASSFRDRNTEAFF
TGTGCCAGCAGCTTCCGGGACAGGAACACTGAAGCTTTCTTT
>NA|NA|12|TRBV29-1|TRBJ2-7
CSVGGFDYEQYF
TGCAGCGTTGGGGGATTCGACTACGAGCAGTACTTC
>NA|NA|13|TRBV23-1|TRBJ2-2
CASMGPGGGELFF
TGCGCCAGCATGGGTCCCGGAGGCGGGGAGCTGTTTTTT
>NA|NA|11|TRBV6-6|TRBJ1-2
CASRSGFGYTF
TGTGCCAGCAGGTCGGGGTTCGGCTACACCTTC
>many|TRBD2|14|TRBV7-2|TRBJ2-1
CASSVTAGPHEQFF
TGTGCCAGCAGCGTTACAGCGGGGCCTCATGAGCAGTTCTTC
>NA|NA|18|TRBV5-1|TRBJ2-6
CASSLVPPGNAGANVLTF
TGCGCCAGCAGCTTGGTACCCCCCGGGAACGCTGGGGCCAACGTCCTGACTTTC
>few|NA|16|TRBV7-9|TRBJ2-4
CASSLPDSLAKNIQYF
TGTGCCAGCAGCTTACCCGACAGTCTAGCCAAAAACATTCAGTACTTC
>few|NA|16|TRBV5-4|TRBJ2-1
CAYYAGGRSSYNEQFF
TGTGCCTATTATGCCGGGGGGCGGAGCTCCTACAATGAGCAGTTCTTC
>many|NA|12|TRBV12-3/TRBV12-4|TRBJ2-2
CASSHATGELFF
TGTGCCAGCAGCCATGCGACCGGGGAGCTGTTTTTT
>few|TRBD2|18|TRBV11-2|TRBJ2-5
CASSHPTGSGGVRETQYF
TGTGCCAGCAGTCACCCCACGGGAAGCGGGGGGGTGCGAGAGACCCAGTACTTC
>many|TRBD1|12|TRBV27|TRBJ2-7
CASDRGLHEQYF
TGTGCCAGCGACAGGGGATTGCACGAGCAGTACTTC
>NA|TRBD1|14|TRBV5-6|TRBJ1-1
CASNRGGPIPEAFF
TGTGCCAGCAACCGAGGGGGCCCTATCCCCGAAGCTTTCTTT
>NA|TRBD1|19|TRBV6-5|TRBJ1-3
CASSYLAAGGTGIGNTIYF
TGTGCCAGCAGTTACCTCGCTGCAGGGGGCACCGGAATTGGAAACACCATATATTTT
>few|TRBD1|13|TRBV19|TRBJ1-1
CASSETGGREAFF
TGTGCCAGTAGTGAGACAGGGGGCCGGGAAGCTTTCTTT
>few|NA|13|TRBV19|TRBJ2-7
CASSHPSSYEQYF
TGTGCCAGTAGCCACCCGAGCTCCTACGAGCAGTACTTC